This section outlines one T cell receptor (beta chain) sequence together with its context. The antigen remains unidentified. This record belongs to a study of T cells after yellow fever vaccination. Study-wide findings and caveats: The CD4 compartment and the CD8 compartment contained a small share of clonotypes in common. Primary-vaccination clones mostly resurfaced post-booster (nearly 97% CD4, more than 80% CD8).

TCRdb reprocessed the 5' RACE reads via MiXCR and lists one record per CDR3 protein. The table has hundreds of thousands of distinct CDR3 sequences, roughly 8.6% seen once. The starting material was PBMCs, obtained about 41 days after the first yellow fever vaccination. The TCR sequence derives from a young man who received the YFV17D yellow fever vaccine.

CDR3 sequence: CAISDPITSGQETQYF. The CDR3 DNA follows: TGTGCCATCAGTGACCCTATTACTAGCGGACAAGAGACCCAGTACTTC. V usage is TRBV10-3 and J usage is TRBJ2-5, with 8 bases identical to TRBD2. Trimming removed 3 bases from V and 2 bases from J; junction bases left unmatched: 8. CDR3 length: 16 amino acids. From germline, CDR1 is ENHRY and CDR2 SYGVKD.